This TCR beta chain is from a study of beta chain features in type 1 diabetes. Germline CDR1 reads SGHAT; CDR2 reads FQNNGV. The germline V and J ends were trimmed by 7 bases and 5 bases, with 17 bases remaining between them. The CDR3 covers 14 residues. Every isolated RNA sample was fully reverse transcribed, so sequencing captured expressed TCRB transcripts. The protocol was immunoSEQ multiplex PCR, while the TCRdb copy is restricted to in-frame clones and leaves out a portion. The sample yields 300,000 to 400,000 clones, 8% seen once. Turning to this clone: The antigen remains undetermined.

The study's findings and limits: Patients and controls would be equally affected if PCR favored shorter templates. Patients with type 1 diabetes showed fewer VDJ junction insertions and more deletions.

The specimen sequenced was central memory CD4+ T cells from blood. The V gene is TRBV11-2, the J gene TRBJ2-5; D might be TRBD1 (5 bases). This TCR derives from a woman aged 18 to 35 in good health. CDR3 bases: TGTGCCAGCAACGCCCAAGGGGCCGGGGAGACCCAGTACTTC. Its translation: CASNAQGAGETQYF.